Each of the 10 T cell receptor beta chains below was sequenced from the same sample in a study of blood T cell repertoires in COVID-19. Profiled with immunoSEQ multiplex PCR; TCRdb holds only in-frame clones, not every one. The sample has 200,000 or so clones, roughly 90% seen once; the top ten hold approximately 2.6%. Source material: peripheral blood. The receptors were sampled from a woman in her sixties or seventies with acute or convalescent COVID-19.

The chain couples TRBV28 to TRBJ1-2, with 9 bases aligning to TRBD1. The CDR3 runs 17 residues. Losses at the gene ends were 4 bases for V and 2 bases for J; bases not matched to a gene: 11. Germline values: CDR1 MDHEN, CDR2 SYDVKM. The CDR3 DNA is TGTGCCAGCAGTTCACCGCCGGGACAGGGAAAGAACTATGGCTACACCTTC. Translation gives CASSSPPGQGKNYGYTF.

This clone was recorded once. V usage is TRBV9 and J usage is TRBJ2-3; 7 nucleotides line up with TRBD2. CDR3 length: 16 residues. Trimming cost V 0 bases and J 1 base; bases outside gene matches: 5. Per germline, CDR1 SGDLS and CDR2 YYNGEE. The CDR3 DNA follows: TGTGCCAGCAGCGTAGCTCCAACTAGCGGCACAGATACGCAGTATTTT. Translation: CASSVAPTSGTDTQYF.

The CDR3: CASSSLMVQAKYGYTF. CDR3 coding DNA: TGTGCCAGCAGCTCATTAATGGTCCAGGCCAAATATGGCTACACCTTC. The chain recombines TRBV7-9 with TRBJ1-2, with D unresolved. Per germline, CDR1 SEHNR and CDR2 FQNEAQ (reference sequence). V lost 4 bases and J 5 bases, leaving 20 bases between the germline ends. This CDR3 has 16 amino acids.

The chain joins TRBV14 to TRBJ2-7; the D is unclear. Trimming took off 0 bases at V and 4 bases at J, with 7 bases between the two ends. The CDR3 is 13 amino acids. CDR1 is SGHDN, CDR2 FVKESK, per germline. Here the CDR3 reads CASSQDPVYEQYF. The DNA of the CDR3 is TGTGCCAGCAGCCAAGATCCCGTATACGAGCAGTACTTC.

The chain uses TRBV5-1 and TRBJ2-3; no firm D call. The V end was cut by 2 bases, the J end by 2 bases, with 3 bases between. The CDR3 loop spans 12 amino acids. Germline loops: CDR1 SGHRS, CDR2 YFSETQ. The CDR3 reads CASSLHTDTQYF. DNA of the CDR3: TGCGCCAGCAGCTTACACACAGATACGCAGTATTTT.

CDR3 nucleotides: TGTGCCACCAGCAGCCCGGGACTAGCGGGAGTAGGTGAGCAGTTCTTC. It translates to CATSSPGLAGVGEQFF. The V gene is TRBV15, the J gene TRBJ2-1, with 14 bases lining up with TRBD2. The CDR3 runs to 16 residues. Germline-derived CDR1 and CDR2 are LNHNV and YYDKDF (reference sequence). V was clipped by 3 bases and J by 9 bases; unmatched bases: 7.

V usage is TRBV6-6 and J usage is TRBJ2-7; possibly TRBD1 for D (6 bases). The germline CDR1 and CDR2 sequences are MNHNY and SVGAGI (reference sequence). The V end lost 6 bases, the J end lost 2 bases, and 14 bases lay between the germline ends. This CDR3 has 14 amino acids. The CDR3 region has the DNA TGTGCCAGCAGGCGCCCAGGGGAAGCCTACGAGCAGTACTTC. Protein product: CASRRPGEAYEQYF.

This rearrangement joins TRBV5-1 to TRBJ2-1; TRBD1 matches at 9 bases. The CDR3 runs to 14 residues. The junction had 8 bases not matched to a gene; V was cut back by 5 bases and J by 8 bases. Germline V gives CDR1 SGHRS, CDR2 YFSETQ. The DNA of the CDR3 is TGCGCCAGCAGTTTCCGGGACAGGGCGGATGAGCAGTTCTTC. It translates to CASSFRDRADEQFF.

The V gene is TRBV3-1 (or the pseudogene TRBV3-2), the J gene TRBJ2-1; 15 positions match TRBD2. Germline CDR1 LGHDT, CDR2 YNNKEL (reference sequence). CDR3 length: 18 residues. V lost 1 base, J lost 7 bases, and 8 bases stayed unmatched. For the CDR3, the DNA is TGTGCCAGCAGCCAAGGGACTAGCGGGAGGGTAAGTGGTAATGAGCAGTTCTTC. Protein sequence: CASSQGTSGRVSGNEQFF.

V and J are TRBV7-2 and TRBJ2-6; D uncertain. The CDR3 totals 15 residues. Germline CDR1 and CDR2: SGHTA and FQGNSA. The V and J ends lost 2 bases and 0 bases respectively, with 5 bases between them. The CDR3 loop reads CASSLRVSGANVLTF. The DNA for the CDR3 is TGTGCCAGCAGCTTACGAGTCTCTGGGGCCAACGTCCTGACTTTC. Based on the CDR3 plus reference TRBV7-2 and TRBJ2-6, the full variable domain is GAGVSQSPSNKVTEKGKDVELRCDPISGHTALYWYRQSLGQGLEFLIYFQGNSAPDKSGLPSDRFSAERTGGSVSTLTIQRTQQEDSAVYLCASSLRVSGANVLTFGAGSRLTVL.